The source of this TCR beta chain is a study of blood T cell repertoires in COVID-19. Profiling relied on immunoSEQ multiplex PCR, and the TCRdb table lists in-frame clones only, not all of them. The data contain about 140,000 clones, over 70% of them singletons. About this clone: The same CDR3 is also encoded by other DNA sequences in this sample.

V gave up 5 bases and J gave up 1 base; unmatched junction bases: 7. This CDR3 region has 16 residues. Looked up from germline, CDR1 is SNHLY and CDR2 is FYNNEI. V is TRBV2 and J is TRBJ1-5, with 8 bases matching TRBD1. Specimen: peripheral blood. The clonotype comes from a man aged 50-60 years with active or convalescent COVID-19. CDR3: CASSLLDRASNQPQHF. CDR3 coding DNA: TGTGCCAGCAGTCTCTTGGACAGGGCCAGCAATCAGCCCCAGCATTTT. The full variable domain, with the rest looked up from reference TRBV2 and TRBJ1-5, is EPEVTQTPSHQVTQMGQEVILRCVPISNHLYFYWYRQILGQKVEFLVSFYNNEISEKSEIFDDQFSVERPDGSNFTLKIRSTKLEDSAMYFCASSLLDRASNQPQHFGDGTRLSIL.